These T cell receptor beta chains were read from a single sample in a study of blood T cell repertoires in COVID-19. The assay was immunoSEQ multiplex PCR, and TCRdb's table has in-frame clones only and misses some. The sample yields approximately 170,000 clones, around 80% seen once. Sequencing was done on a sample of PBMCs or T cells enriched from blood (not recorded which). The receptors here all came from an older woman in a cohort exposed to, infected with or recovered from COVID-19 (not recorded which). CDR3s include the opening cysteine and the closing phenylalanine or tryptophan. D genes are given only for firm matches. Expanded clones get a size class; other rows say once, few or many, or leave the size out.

CDR3aa: CASSQPRTGPYTF; CDR3nt: TGCGCCAGCAGCCAACCGCGGACAGGGCCCTACACCTTC; abundance: -; j_gene: TRBJ1-2; d_gene: TRBD1; len: 13; v_gene: TRBV4-1
CDR3aa: CASSPTSASYNEQFF; CDR3nt: TGTGCCAGCAGCCCCACTAGCGCTTCCTACAATGAGCAGTTCTTC; abundance: -; j_gene: TRBJ2-1; d_gene: TRBD2; len: 15; v_gene: TRBV5-8
CDR3aa: CASARGAGANEQFF; CDR3nt: TGTGCCTCGGCCAGGGGAGCGGGGGCCAATGAGCAGTTCTTC; abundance: -; j_gene: TRBJ2-1; d_gene: TRBD2; len: 14; v_gene: TRBV11-3
CDR3aa: CASSSKTSRSDTQYF; CDR3nt: TGTGCCAGCAGCTCGAAGACTAGTAGGTCCGATACGCAGTATTTT; abundance: -; j_gene: TRBJ2-3; d_gene: -; len: 15; v_gene: TRBV14
CDR3aa: CASSTGTGVQPQHF; CDR3nt: TGTGCCAGCAGCACCGGGACAGGGGTTCAGCCCCAGCATTTT; abundance: few; j_gene: TRBJ1-5; d_gene: TRBD1; len: 14; v_gene: TRBV28
CDR3aa: CASSQSSLRTSGNYNEQFF; CDR3nt: TGTGCCAGCAGCCAATCAAGTCTGCGGACTAGCGGAAACTACAATGAGCAGTTCTTC; abundance: -; j_gene: TRBJ2-1; d_gene: TRBD2; len: 19; v_gene: TRBV3-1/TRBV3-2
CDR3aa: CASSATEYTQYF; CDR3nt: TGCGCCAGCAGCGCAACTGAATATACGCAGTATTTT; abundance: -; j_gene: TRBJ2-3; d_gene: -; len: 12; v_gene: TRBV5-1
CDR3aa: CASSLSQSGEKLFF; CDR3nt: TGTGCCAGCAGCTTAAGCCAGTCGGGTGAAAAACTGTTTTTT; abundance: -; j_gene: TRBJ1-4; d_gene: -; len: 14; v_gene: TRBV7-9
CDR3aa: CALKLGHEQFF; CDR3nt: TGTGCCTTAAAACTAGGGCATGAGCAGTTCTTC; abundance: -; j_gene: TRBJ2-1; d_gene: -; len: 11; v_gene: TRBV30
CDR3aa: CASTSRVAGRGTDTQYF; CDR3nt: TGTGCCAGTACCTCGAGGGTAGCGGGAAGAGGGACAGATACGCAGTATTTT; abundance: -; j_gene: TRBJ2-3; d_gene: TRBD2; len: 17; v_gene: TRBV19
CDR3aa: CASSPLIGGGATGELFF; CDR3nt: TGTGCCAGCTCACCACTAATCGGAGGGGGCGCGACCGGGGAGCTGTTTTTT; abundance: -; j_gene: TRBJ2-2; d_gene: -; len: 17; v_gene: TRBV18
CDR3aa: CASSIPGQGLYEKLFF; CDR3nt: TGTGCCAGTAGTATCCCGGGACAGGGATTGTATGAAAAACTGTTTTTT; abundance: -; j_gene: TRBJ1-4; d_gene: TRBD1; len: 16; v_gene: TRBV19
CDR3aa: CASSSRGETQYF; CDR3nt: TGTGCCAGCAGCTCCCGGGGAGAGACCCAGTACTTC; abundance: -; j_gene: TRBJ2-5; d_gene: -; len: 12; v_gene: TRBV6-5
CDR3aa: CASSLGLASGRNEQFF; CDR3nt: TGTGCCAGCAGTCTGGGGTTGGCTAGCGGGCGGAATGAGCAGTTCTTC; abundance: -; j_gene: TRBJ2-1; d_gene: TRBD2; len: 16; v_gene: TRBV5-4
CDR3aa: CASSQESPAGGDYNEQFF; CDR3nt: TGTGCCAGCAGCCAAGAGAGTCCCGCGGGAGGGGACTACAATGAGCAGTTCTTC; abundance: -; j_gene: TRBJ2-1; d_gene: TRBD2; len: 18; v_gene: TRBV4-2
CDR3aa: CASSQHGGAEAFF; CDR3nt: TGTGCCAGCAGCCAACATGGAGGTGCTGAAGCTTTCTTT; abundance: -; j_gene: TRBJ1-1; d_gene: -; len: 13; v_gene: TRBV7-2
CDR3aa: CASFDRTPNTEAFF; CDR3nt: TGTGCCAGCTTTGACAGGACTCCTAACACTGAAGCTTTCTTT; abundance: -; j_gene: TRBJ1-1; d_gene: -; len: 14; v_gene: TRBV18
CDR3aa: CASSLIRGRGAFF; CDR3nt: TGTGCCAGCAGTTTAATCAGGGGGCGTGGAGCTTTCTTT; abundance: -; j_gene: TRBJ1-1; d_gene: TRBD1; len: 13; v_gene: TRBV28
CDR3aa: CASSYTRDSYGYTF; CDR3nt: TGTGCCAGCAGCTACACCCGGGACAGCTATGGCTACACCTTC; abundance: -; j_gene: TRBJ1-2; d_gene: TRBD1; len: 14; v_gene: TRBV6-5
CDR3aa: CASSLAVAAQETQYF; CDR3nt: TGTGCCAGCAGCTTAGCGGTCGCGGCCCAAGAGACCCAGTACTTC; abundance: -; j_gene: TRBJ2-5; d_gene: -; len: 15; v_gene: TRBV5-4
CDR3aa: CASSMGVSSYNEQFF; CDR3nt: TGTGCCAGCTCGATGGGAGTGAGCTCCTACAATGAGCAGTTCTTC; abundance: -; j_gene: TRBJ2-1; d_gene: -; len: 15; v_gene: TRBV18
CDR3aa: CASSPRQTGEKLFF; CDR3nt: TGTGCCAGCTCACCACGACAGACCGGGGAAAAACTGTTTTTT; abundance: -; j_gene: TRBJ1-4; d_gene: -; len: 14; v_gene: TRBV18
CDR3aa: CASSQVWSSLETQYF; CDR3nt: TGCGCCAGCAGCCAAGTTTGGTCTAGTCTGGAGACCCAGTACTTC; abundance: -; j_gene: TRBJ2-5; d_gene: -; len: 15; v_gene: TRBV4-1
CDR3aa: CASKSGSSTDTQYF; CDR3nt: TGTGCCAGCAAGAGCGGGAGCTCGACAGATACGCAGTATTTT; abundance: -; j_gene: TRBJ2-3; d_gene: TRBD2; len: 14; v_gene: TRBV2
CDR3aa: CATQGVRGDQPQHF; CDR3nt: TGTGCCACCCAGGGCGTTCGGGGGGATCAGCCCCAGCATTTT; abundance: -; j_gene: TRBJ1-5; d_gene: -; len: 14; v_gene: TRBV19
CDR3aa: CATSEVDPGVGVEQFF; CDR3nt: TGTGCCACCAGTGAAGTCGACCCGGGTGTAGGAGTTGAGCAGTTCTTC; abundance: -; j_gene: TRBJ2-1; d_gene: -; len: 16; v_gene: TRBV24-1
CDR3aa: CASSLVSRRASGSSYEQYF; CDR3nt: TGTGCCAGCAGCTTAGTAAGTAGGCGAGCCAGCGGGAGCTCCTACGAGCAGTACTTC; abundance: -; j_gene: TRBJ2-7; d_gene: TRBD2; len: 19; v_gene: TRBV7-2
CDR3aa: CASSLATATRNTGELFF; CDR3nt: TGCGCCAGCAGCTTGGCTACAGCAACCCGGAACACCGGGGAGCTGTTTTTT; abundance: -; j_gene: TRBJ2-2; d_gene: -; len: 17; v_gene: TRBV5-1
CDR3aa: CASSPQGSLTGANVLTF; CDR3nt: TGTGCCAGCTCACCTCAGGGGAGCCTAACTGGGGCCAACGTCCTGACTTTC; abundance: -; j_gene: TRBJ2-6; d_gene: -; len: 17; v_gene: TRBV18
CDR3aa: CASCTGGDETQYF; CDR3nt: TGTGCCAGCTGTACAGGGGGTGATGAGACCCAGTACTTC; abundance: -; j_gene: TRBJ2-5; d_gene: TRBD1; len: 13; v_gene: TRBV6-5
CDR3aa: CASSLGAWLAGGNSYEQYF; CDR3nt: TGTGCCAGCAGTTTAGGTGCTTGGCTAGCGGGAGGTAACTCCTACGAGCAGTACTTC; abundance: once; j_gene: TRBJ2-7; d_gene: TRBD2; len: 19; v_gene: TRBV28
CDR3aa: CASLNRGTSYEQYF; CDR3nt: TGTGCCAGCCTCAATCGGGGAACATCCTACGAGCAGTACTTC; abundance: -; j_gene: TRBJ2-7; d_gene: -; len: 14; v_gene: TRBV28
CDR3aa: CASSSGRDTGEKLFF; CDR3nt: TGTGCCAGCAGCTCGGGGAGGGACACGGGTGAAAAACTGTTTTTT; abundance: many; j_gene: TRBJ1-4; d_gene: -; len: 15; v_gene: TRBV5-6
CDR3aa: CASSPLRTLGLEFSNQPQHF; CDR3nt: TGTGCCAGCTCACCACTCCGCACACTAGGACTCGAATTTAGCAATCAGCCCCAGCATTTT; abundance: -; j_gene: TRBJ1-5; d_gene: -; len: 20; v_gene: TRBV18
CDR3aa: CASSLAGGVSSNYGYTF; CDR3nt: TGTGCCAGCAGCTTAGCCGGCGGTGTGAGTTCGAACTATGGCTACACCTTC; abundance: -; j_gene: TRBJ1-2; d_gene: -; len: 17; v_gene: TRBV13
CDR3aa: CASSLDGTAQETQYF; CDR3nt: TGCGCCAGCAGCTTGGACGGGACAGCACAAGAGACCCAGTACTTC; abundance: -; j_gene: TRBJ2-5; d_gene: TRBD1; len: 15; v_gene: TRBV5-1
CDR3aa: CASTFDRGSGNTIYF; CDR3nt: TGTGCCAGTACGTTCGACCGAGGCTCTGGAAACACCATATATTTT; abundance: -; j_gene: TRBJ1-3; d_gene: -; len: 15; v_gene: TRBV19
CDR3aa: CASSPGTGTPYEQYF; CDR3nt: TGTGCCAGCTCACCAGGGACAGGGACACCCTACGAGCAGTACTTC; abundance: -; j_gene: TRBJ2-7; d_gene: TRBD1; len: 15; v_gene: TRBV18
CDR3aa: CASSQERGSGANVLTF; CDR3nt: TGCGCCAGCAGCCAAGAAAGGGGTTCTGGGGCCAACGTCCTGACTTTC; abundance: -; j_gene: TRBJ2-6; d_gene: -; len: 16; v_gene: TRBV4-1
CDR3aa: CASSLQGHSDADTQYF; CDR3nt: TGCGCCAGCAGCCTCCAGGGACACTCGGACGCAGATACGCAGTATTTT; abundance: -; j_gene: TRBJ2-3; d_gene: -; len: 16; v_gene: TRBV5-1
CDR3aa: CASSYSSEQPQHF; CDR3nt: TGTGCCAGCAGTTACTCTTCCGAGCAGCCCCAGCATTTT; abundance: -; j_gene: TRBJ1-5; d_gene: -; len: 13; v_gene: TRBV6-5
CDR3aa: CSASRPPAYNEQFF; CDR3nt: TGCAGTGCTAGTCGTCCCCCTGCCTACAATGAGCAGTTCTTC; abundance: -; j_gene: TRBJ2-1; d_gene: -; len: 14; v_gene: TRBV20-1
CDR3aa: CASSLGSSSYNEQFF; CDR3nt: TGTGCTAGCAGCTTAGGAAGTAGCTCCTACAATGAGCAGTTCTTC; abundance: -; j_gene: TRBJ2-1; d_gene: -; len: 15; v_gene: TRBV7-7
CDR3aa: CASSRHQGGRHF; CDR3nt: TGTGCCAGCAGCCGTCACCAGGGAGGGAGGCACTTT; abundance: -; j_gene: TRBJ1-6; d_gene: -; len: 12; v_gene: TRBV12-3/TRBV12-4
CDR3aa: CASSFLAGGPSEQYF; CDR3nt: TGTGCCAGCAGCTTCCTAGCGGGAGGGCCCTCGGAGCAGTACTTC; abundance: -; j_gene: TRBJ2-7; d_gene: TRBD2; len: 15; v_gene: TRBV7-6
CDR3aa: CASSVSLPDTQYF; CDR3nt: TGTGCCAGCAGCGTATCACTCCCAGATACGCAGTATTTT; abundance: -; j_gene: TRBJ2-3; d_gene: -; len: 13; v_gene: TRBV9
CDR3aa: CASSLGDRGRGYF; CDR3nt: TGTGCCAGCAGCTTAGGGGACAGGGGGCGAGGGTACTTC; abundance: -; j_gene: TRBJ2-7; d_gene: TRBD1; len: 13; v_gene: TRBV7-8
CDR3aa: CASSLGTGLDSPLHF; CDR3nt: TGTGCCAGCAGCCTGGGTACAGGGTTGGATTCACCCCTCCACTTT; abundance: few; j_gene: TRBJ1-6; d_gene: -; len: 15; v_gene: TRBV5-4
CDR3aa: CASSTATNEKLFF; CDR3nt: TGTGCCAGTAGTACAGCAACTAATGAAAAACTGTTTTTT; abundance: -; j_gene: TRBJ1-4; d_gene: -; len: 13; v_gene: TRBV19
CDR3aa: CASRLQVATNEKLFF; CDR3nt: TGCGCCAGCAGACTACAGGTTGCAACTAATGAAAAACTGTTTTTT; abundance: -; j_gene: TRBJ1-4; d_gene: -; len: 15; v_gene: TRBV4-1
CDR3aa: CASSGGQGQETQYF; CDR3nt: TGTGCCAGCAGTGGCGGACAGGGTCAAGAGACCCAGTACTTC; abundance: -; j_gene: TRBJ2-5; d_gene: TRBD1; len: 14; v_gene: TRBV2
CDR3aa: CASSEPSGSETQYF; CDR3nt: TGTGCCAGCAGTGAACCTAGCGGGAGCGAGACCCAGTACTTC; abundance: -; j_gene: TRBJ2-5; d_gene: TRBD2; len: 14; v_gene: TRBV2
CDR3aa: CASSLSGRRFGAQYF; CDR3nt: TGTGCCAGCAGTTTATCCGGGAGGAGATTTGGGGCCCAGTACTTC; abundance: few; j_gene: TRBJ2-5; d_gene: TRBD2; len: 15; v_gene: TRBV28
CDR3aa: CASSLLTGLGSPLHF; CDR3nt: TGTGCCAGCAGCCTTTTGACAGGACTCGGGTCACCCCTCCACTTT; abundance: few; j_gene: TRBJ1-6; d_gene: -; len: 15; v_gene: TRBV7-6
CDR3aa: CASSQGRSGVGGELFF; CDR3nt: TGTGCCAGCAGCCAAGGAAGATCGGGGGTTGGAGGGGAGCTGTTTTTT; abundance: -; j_gene: TRBJ2-2; d_gene: -; len: 16; v_gene: TRBV14
CDR3aa: CASSYGQGPYEQYF; CDR3nt: TGTGCCAGCAGCTATGGACAGGGCCCCTACGAGCAGTACTTC; abundance: -; j_gene: TRBJ2-7; d_gene: TRBD1; len: 14; v_gene: TRBV3-1/TRBV3-2
CDR3aa: CASSRILDTEAFF; CDR3nt: TGCGCCAGCAGCCGTATCCTCGACACTGAAGCTTTCTTT; abundance: -; j_gene: TRBJ1-1; d_gene: -; len: 13; v_gene: TRBV5-1